Listed here are 8 T cell receptor beta chains from one sample, sequenced in a study of cytomegalovirus exposure and HLA in healthy donors. Primers for the PCR totalled 60 Vbeta and 13 Jbeta. Sequencing used immunoSEQ multiplex PCR; TCRdb keeps in-frame clones, though not all of them. The sample lists over 150,000 clones, around 79% occurring once. Sequencing was done on a sample of PBMCs. Receptors originate from a man between 25 and 39 years old in good health and CMV-seropositive.

DNA of the CDR3: TGTGCCAGCACCAACGGCGGGGGACAAAACACTGAAGCTTTCTTT. Its translation is CASTNGGGQNTEAFF. The chain joins TRBV28 to TRBJ1-1; D might be TRBD1 (6 bases). The germline gives CDR1 MDHEN, CDR2 SYDVKM. This CDR3 contains 15 residues. Trimming left V 7 bases short and J 2 bases short, with 17 bases between.

The V and J genes are TRBV5-6 and TRBJ1-1, with 8 nucleotides matching TRBD1. The V and J ends lost 4 bases and 1 base, in that order; junction bases with no gene match: 3. Germline V CDR1 and CDR2: SGHDT, YYEEEE. CDR3 size: 14 residues. The CDR3 DNA reads as TGTGCCAGCAGCCAAGGGACAGGGAACACTGAAGCTTTCTTT. Protein sequence: CASSQGTGNTEAFF.

This chain links TRBV5-1 with TRBJ2-3, with TRBD2 matching over 15 bases. Germline-derived CDR1 and CDR2 are SGHRS and YFSETQ. The CDR3 is made up of 17 amino acids. The V and J ends lost 0 bases and 3 bases, in that order; junction bases with no gene match: 2. The CDR3 region is CASSLVGTSGGTDTQYF. The DNA of the CDR3 is TGCGCCAGCAGCTTGGTAGGGACTAGCGGGGGGACAGATACGCAGTATTTT. The complete variable domain, with remaining parts taken from reference TRBV5-1 and TRBJ2-3, reads KAGVTQTPRYLIKTRGQQVTLSCSPISGHRSVSWYQQTPGQGLQFLFEYFSETQRNKGNFPGRFSGRQFSNSRSEMNVSTLELGDSALYLCASSLVGTSGGTDTQYFGPGTRLTVL.

This chain uses TRBV2 with TRBJ2-7; 8 positions match TRBD1. Unmatched junction bases numbered 12, after V lost 4 bases and J lost 4 bases. Germline V gene sequence: CDR1 SNHLY, CDR2 FYNNEI. CDR3 length: 16 residues. CDR3 in amino acids: CASSALTGAFGYEQYF. CDR3 bases: TGTGCCAGCAGTGCCCTGACAGGGGCCTTTGGGTACGAGCAGTACTTC.

This chain connects TRBV2 to TRBJ2-1, with 10 bases aligning to TRBD2. Germline trimming cut 4 bases from V and 15 bases from J; bases unmatched to any gene: 9. The V gene's germline CDR1 is SNHLY and CDR2 FYNNEI. CDR3 size: 13 residues. The CDR3 protein is CASSGSLAGERFF. The CDR3 nucleotides read TGTGCCAGCAGTGGTTCGCTAGCGGGAGAGAGGTTCTTC.

This chain links TRBV29-1 with TRBJ2-3; 8 positions match TRBD1. From germline, CDR1 is SQVTM and CDR2 ANQGSEA. The CDR3 is 14 amino acids. With V trimmed by 5 bases and J by 3 bases, 7 bases remained unmatched. The CDR3 protein is CSVSRDRPTDTQYF. The CDR3 DNA is TGCAGCGTTTCCCGGGACAGGCCGACAGATACGCAGTATTTT.

V usage is TRBV28 and J usage is TRBJ1-2, with D unclear. The germline CDR1 and CDR2 sequences are MDHEN and SYDVKM. The CDR3 spans 15 residues. Trimming left V 4 bases short and J 0 bases short, with 12 bases between. The CDR3 is CASSSAGGANYGYTF. CDR3 nucleotides: TGTGCCAGCAGTTCCGCGGGAGGAGCTAACTATGGCTACACCTTC.

The chain has TRBV18 and TRBJ2-3, with a possible D match to TRBD1 (5 bases). Germline V gene data show CDR1 as KGHSH and CDR2 as LQKENI. This CDR3 region has 14 residues. Trimming left V 1 base short and J 4 bases short, with 9 bases between. CDR3 residues: CASSPLQVPDTQYF. The CDR3 DNA is TGTGCCAGCTCACCACTACAGGTACCAGATACGCAGTATTTT.